The 26 T cell receptor beta chains listed next were all sequenced from one sample in a study of identical twins. Via MiXCR, TCRdb re-called the 5' RACE reads, giving one row per CDR3 protein. The sample has nearly 900,000 distinct CDR3 sequences, about 12% seen once. The same sample was also used in a study of yellow fever vaccine responses in identical twins.

Sequencing input: PBMCs. These receptor sequences come from a woman aged 18-29 years in good health.

A few counts support this clonotype. This chain connects TRBV9 to TRBJ2-1; D might be TRBD1 (6 bases). V was pared by 0 bases and J by 8 bases, with 15 bases between. The CDR3 runs to 15 residues. In germline, CDR1 is SGDLS, CDR2 YYNGEE. Here the CDR3 DNA reads TGTGCCAGCAGCGTAGTCGGGACATTAGAGGATGAGCAGTTCTTC. Amino acid sequence: CASSVVGTLEDEQFF.

This clonotype came up a few times. The chain combines TRBV12-3 or TRBV12-4 with TRBJ2-3; 7 bases fit TRBD1. V shed 11 bases, J shed 1 base, and the junction held 9 bases outside the gene matches. CDR3 length: 14 amino acids. The CDR3 bases are TGTGCCTCCCGACAGGGTCTTGGCACAGATACGCAGTATTTT. This translates into CASRQGLGTDTQYF.

The CDR3 region is CASSFGDAGEKLFF. CDR3 DNA: TGTGCCAGCAGCTTCGGGGACGCCGGAGAAAAACTGTTTTTT. The chain is built from TRBV5-5 and TRBJ1-4; TRBD1 is a possible D gene (5 bases). Per the germline V gene, CDR1 is SGHKS and CDR2 is YYEKEE (reference sequence). The CDR3 has 14 amino acids. Trimming took 2 bases from V and 8 from J, leaving 13 bases between them.

This clonotype appeared many times. The V and J genes are TRBV20-1 and TRBJ2-3; D ambiguous. The CDR3 contains 13 residues. The V end lost 6 bases, the J end lost 3 bases, and 13 bases lay between the germline ends. CDR1 and CDR2 from the germline V gene are DFQATT and SNEGSKA (reference sequence). CDR3 protein: CSAVGRLTDTQYF. In DNA form, the CDR3 reads TGCAGTGCAGTTGGGCGGTTAACAGATACGCAGTATTTT.

The DNA of the CDR3 is TGTGCCAGCAGTTTACAATACAGGGGGCAAGAGACCCAGTACTTC. Translating gives CASSLQYRGQETQYF. The V and J genes are TRBV27 and TRBJ2-5, with 8 bases identical to TRBD1. The CDR3 length is 15 residues. Germline assignment: CDR1 MNHEY and CDR2 SMNVEV (reference sequence). With V trimmed by 2 bases and J by 2 bases, 4 bases remained unmatched.

This clonotype was seen more than once but under ten times. CDR3 DNA: TGTGCCAGCAGCTCGCTCGGGGCAGGGCCCAACACTGAAGCTTTCTTT. Protein product: CASSSLGAGPNTEAFF. This sequence joins TRBV7-9 and TRBJ1-1, with a weak D call TRBD1 (5 bases). Trimming shortened V by 4 bases and J by 2 bases, and 17 bases separated the two germline ends. The V gene's germline CDR1 is SEHNR and CDR2 FQNEAQ (reference sequence). CDR3 length: 16 residues.

This clonotype was seen ten or more times. The gene calls are TRBV11-2 and TRBJ1-1; 8 nucleotides line up with TRBD1. The CDR3 has 18 amino acids. Trimming took 7 bases from V and 0 from J; bases not matched to a gene: 16. CDR1 SGHAT and CDR2 FQNNGV come from the germline V gene. CDR3 amino acids: CASTEDGRGRVMNTEAFF. In DNA, the CDR3 is TGTGCCAGCACTGAAGATGGCAGGGGGCGAGTTATGAACACTGAAGCTTTCTTT.

This clonotype was detected only a few times. J is TRBJ2-1 and V is TRBV28; 10 bases line up with TRBD2. V shed 6 bases, J shed 6 bases, and the junction held 11 bases outside the gene matches. Germline values: CDR1 MDHEN, CDR2 SYDVKM. This CDR3 comprises 16 residues. CDR3 amino acids: CASRYLPAGGFNEQFF. CDR3 coding DNA: TGTGCCAGCAGATACCTTCCAGCGGGGGGGTTCAATGAGCAGTTCTTC.

The chain has TRBV3-1 and TRBJ2-7; possibly TRBD1 or TRBD2 for D (5 bases each). Between the trimmed V and J ends, which lost 0 bases and 2 bases, there was a span of 11 bases. The CDR3 spans 15 residues. Germline CDR1 and CDR2: LGHDT and YNNKEL (reference sequence). The CDR3 DNA follows: TGTGCCAGCAGCCAAGACGGGACCCTAGCCTACGAGCAGTACGTC. This translates into CASSQDGTLAYEQYV.

This sequence joins TRBV7-8 and TRBJ2-7; possibly TRBD1 for D (6 bases). This CDR3 spans 15 amino acids. Between the trimmed V and J ends, which lost 4 bases and 11 bases, there was a span of 24 bases. Germline lookup yields CDR1 SGHVS and CDR2 FQNEAQ. CDR3 loop: CASSSGDRSGIWEYF. CDR3 nucleotides: TGTGCCAGCAGCTCAGGCGACAGGTCTGGGATTTGGGAGTACTTC.

This clonotype appeared a few times. This chain connects TRBV5-1 to TRBJ1-6; D is undetermined. Deletions cut 6 bases from V and 7 bases from J, with 14 bases between. CDR3 length: 14 residues. The V gene's germline CDR1 is SGHRS and CDR2 YFSETQ. The CDR3: CASKNPEGNSPLHF. The CDR3 DNA follows: TGCGCCAGCAAGAATCCCGAGGGCAATTCACCCCTCCACTTT. Complete variable domain (other parts from reference TRBV5-1 and TRBJ1-6): KAGVTQTPRYLIKTRGQQVTLSCSPISGHRSVSWYQQTPGQGLQFLFEYFSETQRNKGNFPGRFSGRQFSNSRSEMNVSTLELGDSALYLCASKNPEGNSPLHFGNGTRLTVT.

This sequence joins TRBV2 and TRBJ2-3; D remains ambiguous. Germline CDR1 is SNHLY and CDR2 is FYNNEI. The CDR3 consists of 13 residues. With 3 bases removed from V and 4 bases from J, the gap between germline ends came to 8 bases. The CDR3 loop reads CASSDYLADTQYF. CDR3 DNA sequence: TGTGCCAGCAGTGATTACCTAGCAGATACGCAGTATTTT.

The chain employs TRBV2 and TRBJ1-5, with 7 bases identical to TRBD1. V dropped 1 base and J dropped 7; count of bases not matched to a gene: 7. CDR1 is SNHLY, CDR2 FYNNEI, per germline. This CDR3 comprises 15 residues. CDR3 DNA sequence: TGTGCCAGCAGTGAAGAAGGGCAGGGGGGACAGCCCCAGCATTTT. Translation: CASSEEGQGGQPQHF. Looking up the rest from reference TRBV2 and TRBJ1-5 gives the full variable domain: EPEVTQTPSHQVTQMGQEVILRCVPISNHLYFYWYRQILGQKVEFLVSFYNNEISEKSEIFDDQFSVERPDGSNFTLKIRSTKLEDSAMYFCASSEEGQGGQPQHFGDGTRLSIL.

Only a few counts were recorded for this clonotype. The chain has TRBV20-1 and TRBJ2-3; 10 bases are shared with TRBD2. The CDR3 has 14 amino acids. Germline loops: CDR1 DFQATT, CDR2 SNEGSKA (reference sequence). V was clipped by 0 bases and J by 7 bases; unmatched bases: 4. CDR3 coding DNA: TGCAGTGCTAGAGATCTAGCGGGGGCTTATACGCAGTATTTT. It specifies CSARDLAGAYTQYF.

This chain joins TRBV15 and TRBJ2-7; D gene ambiguous. Trimming cost V 1 base and J 4 bases, with 20 bases left between them. The CDR3 has 17 residues. Germline-derived CDR1 and CDR2 are LNHNV and YYDKDF (reference sequence). For the CDR3, the DNA is TGTGCCACCAGCAGAGGCGCGATGGGCAATGGTTCTTACGAGCAGTACTTC. Translation gives CATSRGAMGNGSYEQYF.

This rearrangement joins TRBV20-1 to TRBJ2-5, with 9 bases lining up with TRBD2. Trimming at V came to 7 bases and at J to 4 bases, leaving 10 bases not matched to a gene. CDR3 length: 14 residues. Per the germline V gene, CDR1 is DFQATT and CDR2 is SNEGSKA (reference sequence). CDR3 region: CSEGSGGRGETQYF. CDR3 sequence (DNA): TGCAGTGAGGGTAGCGGGGGTAGAGGAGAGACCCAGTACTTC.

This clonotype was seen ten or more times. This rearrangement joins TRBV5-1 to TRBJ2-1; 8 bases match TRBD1. This CDR3 has 14 amino acids. V dropped 4 bases and J dropped 5; count of bases not matched to a gene: 5. Per the germline V gene, CDR1 is SGHRS and CDR2 is YFSETQ. The CDR3 region is CASSLRTGHNEQFF. The CDR3 region has the DNA TGCGCCAGCAGCCTAAGGACAGGGCACAATGAGCAGTTCTTC.

This clonotype was counted ten times or more. The rearrangement links TRBV20-1 to TRBJ1-4; D uncertain. The CDR3 covers 11 residues. Trimming removed 3 bases from V and 17 bases from J, with 16 bases in between. Germline CDR1 reads DFQATT; CDR2 reads SNEGSKA (reference sequence). The CDR3 nucleotides are TGCAGTGCTAGGGAAGGACCCAGCTGTTTTTTT. It specifies CSAREGPSCFF.

This clonotype has more than one count but fewer than ten. V gene TRBV12-3 or TRBV12-4 combines with J gene TRBJ2-7, with a tentative D call TRBD2 (5 bases). The V gene lost 6 bases and the J gene lost 2 bases, with 14 bases spanning the gap. The CDR3 contains 14 residues. CDR3 bases: TGTGCCAGCAGCCCCCGGGAACAGACCTACGAGCAGTACTTC. This gives the protein CASSPREQTYEQYF.

Only a few counts were recorded for this clonotype. The CDR3 nucleotides are TGCGCCAGCACCCCCGGGCTGAGGATCTCTGGGGCCAACGTCCTGACTTTC. This codes for CASTPGLRISGANVLTF. The chain recombines TRBV5-1 with TRBJ2-6, with unresolved D. From germline, CDR1 is SGHRS and CDR2 YFSETQ. This CDR3 is built from 17 residues. V shed 6 bases and J shed 0 bases, with 16 bases lying between them.

A few counts support this clonotype. This rearrangement joins TRBV20-1 to TRBJ2-1; TRBD2 matches at 8 bases. CDR3 length equals 15 residues. V trimming: 6 bases; J trimming: 0 bases; junction bases outside the gene matches: 7. Germline V gene lookup returns CDR1 DFQATT and CDR2 SNEGSKA (reference sequence). The CDR3 nucleotides are TGCAGTGCGGGGGGTAGCGGGGTCTCCTACAATGAGCAGTTCTTC. This encodes CSAGGSGVSYNEQFF.

V is TRBV11-2 and J is TRBJ2-1, with 8 bases that match TRBD2. CDR3 length equals 16 residues. Germline V gene data show CDR1 as SGHAT and CDR2 as FQNNGV. The J segment lost 1 base and the V segment lost 5 bases, leaving 7 bases of the junction unmatched. The CDR3 DNA is TGTGCCAGCAGCACCCGCGGGGGGCGGTCCTACAATGAGCAGTTCTTC. This encodes CASSTRGGRSYNEQFF.

This clonotype was detected only once. V and J are TRBV29-1 and TRBJ2-1; D remains ambiguous. In germline, CDR1 is SQVTM, CDR2 ANQGSEA. Trimming pared 3 bases from V and 5 bases from J, leaving 14 bases between. There are 14 residues in the CDR3. CDR3 loop: CSVEGRRLDNEQFF. CDR3 DNA: TGCAGCGTTGAGGGCCGACGGTTGGACAATGAGCAGTTCTTC.

This chain connects TRBV27 to TRBJ2-7; D is possibly TRBD1 or TRBD2 (5 bases each). Germline-derived CDR1 and CDR2 are MNHEY and SMNVEV (reference sequence). The CDR3 totals 12 residues. Trimming removed 8 bases at V and 1 base at J, with 9 bases between. For the CDR3, the DNA is TGTGCCAGCGGATGGGGGTCCTACGAGCAGTACTTC. Residues: CASGWGSYEQYF.

This clonotype appeared a few times. CDR3 region: CATREASAYNEQFF. CDR3 DNA sequence: TGTGCCACTCGGGAGGCTAGCGCTTACAATGAGCAGTTCTTC. The rearrangement links TRBV6-1 to TRBJ2-1; TRBD2 matches 7 bases. The germline V gene has CDR1 MNHNS and CDR2 SASEGT. J lost 4 bases, V lost 10 bases, and 10 bases had no gene match. This CDR3 comprises 14 residues.

With respect to this clonotype: One end of the junction is discordant with germline, which a read error may explain. In nucleotides, the CDR3 is TGTGCCAGCTCGCTAGCGGGGAACGATGAGCAGTTTTTC. Its protein is CASSLAGNDEQFF. This sequence joins TRBV7-9 and TRBJ2-1; 9 nucleotides align to TRBD2. The length of the CDR3 is 13 residues. CDR1 is SEHNR, CDR2 FQNEAQ, per germline (reference sequence).